Listed here is a single T cell receptor (beta chain). As yet, its antigen is unknown. The data originate from a study of cytomegalovirus exposure and HLA in healthy donors. Points from the study as a whole: Investigators reported over 150 TCR beta chains as tied to cytomegalovirus.

Primers for the PCR totalled 60 Vbeta and 13 Jbeta. Data came from immunoSEQ multiplex PCR; TCRdb stores just in-frame clones and leaves some out. Of approximately 160,000 clones listed, over 70% were seen once; the top ten hold 1% to 1.5%. Trimming took 1 base from V and 0 from J; bases not matched to a gene: 3. CDR3 length: 16 residues. Germline CDR1 SGHDT, CDR2 YYEEEE. J is TRBJ2-2 and V is TRBV5-6; 7 positions agree with TRBD2. Sequencing was done on a sample of PBMCs. The origin of this receptor is a man aged 50 to 60 in good health and CMV-seropositive. CDR3 sequence (DNA): TGTGCCAGCAGCTTGCCTAGCGGAGCGAACACCGGGGAGCTGTTTTTT. Translated: CASSLPSGANTGELFF. Combining the CDR3 with reference TRBV5-6 and TRBJ2-2 gives the whole variable domain DAGVTQSPTHLIKTRGQQVTLRCSPKSGHDTVSWYQQALGQGPQFIFQYYEEEERQRGNFPDRFSGHQFPNYSSELNVNALLLGDSALYLCASSLPSGANTGELFFGEGSRLTVL.